The present entry profiles one TCR beta chain with its context. What it binds is unknown. This entry is derived from a study of OX40 agonist ivuxolimab in advanced cancers. Study overall: Patients received intravenous ivuxolimab every 2 weeks at 0.01 to 10 mg/kg. Study results and limitations: In CD8+ T cells, expanded clones were on average more numerous than in CD4+.

Autoimmune disease history or systemic immunosuppression disqualified patients. The V gene lost 5 bases and the J gene lost 8 bases, with 12 bases spanning the gap. The CDR3 runs to 13 residues. Germline V CDR1 and CDR2: MRHNA, SNTAGT. Assay used: immunoSEQ multiplex PCR; TCRdb lists only in-frame clones, some missing. In the table there are 73,000 or so clones, almost 90% of which are singletons. The source of this sequence is an adult with an advanced solid tumor such as melanoma, head and neck, liver or kidney cancer. The chain combines TRBV6-4 with TRBJ1-4; D call uncertain. Sequences were derived from CD4+ or CD8+ T cells sorted from blood, sampled in a trial of the OX40 agonist ivuxolimab. The chain's CDR3 is CASSYQAGEKLFF. The CDR3 DNA follows: TGTGCCAGCAGTTACCAAGCGGGGGAAAAACTGTTTTTT.